These T cell receptor beta chains were read from a single sample in a study of shared clonotypes between healthy human individuals. Method: immunoSEQ multiplex PCR; TCRdb's copy keeps in-frame clones and lacks some. Of approximately 1.5 million clones listed, approximately 98.5% were seen once; the top ten hold approximately 0.4%. Specimen: naive CD4+ T cells sorted from blood. These TCRs come from a man aged 30-40 years in good health. The CDR3 runs from the conserved cysteine through the conserved F or W. The D gene is left open where the match is weak.

j_gene,v_gene,d_gene,CDR3nt,CDR3aa
TRBJ1-4,TRBV7-2,.,TGTGCCAGCAGCCAAAACAGGGCTGTTCGTGAAAAACTGTTTTTT,CASSQNRAVREKLFF
TRBJ2-7,TRBV6-1,.,TGTGCCAGCACAGGGTCCCCGGTCTACGAGCAGTACTTC,CASTGSPVYEQYF
TRBJ2-3,TRBV11-3,.,TGTGCCAGCAGCTTAAATGGGCGGGGTAGCACAGATACGCAGTATTTT,CASSLNGRGSTDTQYF
TRBJ1-3,TRBV18,.,TGTGCCAGCTCACCCCGCGTCAAAGACTCTGGAAACACCATATATTTT,CASSPRVKDSGNTIYF
TRBJ2-7,TRBV5-6,.,TGTGCCAGCAGCGTTCCCTCAACCCCCTACGAGCAGTACTTC,CASSVPSTPYEQYF
TRBJ2-3,TRBV6-1,.,TGTGCCAGCAGTGACCGAGCGAACACAGATACGCAGTATTTT,CASSDRANTDTQYF
TRBJ2-5,TRBV7-7,.,TGTGCCAGCAGCCCCAGGGAGACCCAGTACTTC,CASSPRETQYF
TRBJ1-3,TRBV5-6,.,TGTGCCAGCAGCTTAATGGCCGTAGACTTCGAAGGAAACACCATATATTTT,CASSLMAVDFEGNTIYF
TRBJ2-3,TRBV5-1,TRBD2,TGCGCCAGCAGCACCGGACTAGCGGGAGGGGCAGATACGCAGTATTTT,CASSTGLAGGADTQYF
TRBJ2-7,TRBV27,.,TGTGCCAGCAGCTCCGGGACCGGAGGGTACGAGCAGTACTTC,CASSSGTGGYEQYF
TRBJ1-2,TRBV7-2,.,TGTGCCAGCAGCTTAGTAGTTGTAGGGGACTATGGCTACACCTTC,CASSLVVVGDYGYTF